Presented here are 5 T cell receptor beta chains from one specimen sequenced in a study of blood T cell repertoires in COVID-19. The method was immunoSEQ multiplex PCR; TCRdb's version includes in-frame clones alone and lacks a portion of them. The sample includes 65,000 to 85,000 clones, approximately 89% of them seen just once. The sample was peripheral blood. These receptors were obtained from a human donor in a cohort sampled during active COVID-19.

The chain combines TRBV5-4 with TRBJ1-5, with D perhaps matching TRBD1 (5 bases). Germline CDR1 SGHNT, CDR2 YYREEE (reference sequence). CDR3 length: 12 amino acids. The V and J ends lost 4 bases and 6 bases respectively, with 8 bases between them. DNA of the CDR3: TGTGCCAGCAGCCTCGACAGTCAGCCCCAGCATTTT. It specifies CASSLDSQPQHF.

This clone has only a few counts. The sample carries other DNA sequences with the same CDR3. CDR3 in amino acids: CASSLGQGPSYGYTF. CDR3 DNA: TGCGCCAGCAGCCTCGGACAGGGCCCCTCCTATGGCTACACCTTC. V is TRBV5-1 and J is TRBJ1-2; the match to TRBD1 covers 8 bases. Germline V gives CDR1 SGHRS, CDR2 YFSETQ. The CDR3 runs to 15 residues. V lost 4 bases, J lost 4 bases, and 9 bases stayed unmatched.

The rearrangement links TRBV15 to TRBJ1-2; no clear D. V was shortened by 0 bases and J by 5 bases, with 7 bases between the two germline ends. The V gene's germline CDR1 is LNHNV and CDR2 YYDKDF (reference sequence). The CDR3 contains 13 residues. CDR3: CATSRDLIYGYTF. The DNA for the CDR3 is TGTGCCACCAGCAGAGATCTTATTTATGGCTACACCTTC.

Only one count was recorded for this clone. In nucleotides, the CDR3 is TGTGCCAGCAGCCCGAGAGGTTCTAGCTCCTACGAGCAGTACTTC. Its protein is CASSPRGSSSYEQYF. The chain carries TRBV7-9 and TRBJ2-7; D ambiguous. V shed 5 bases and J shed 0 bases, with 14 bases lying between them. Looked up from germline, CDR1 is SEHNR and CDR2 is FQNEAQ (reference sequence). The CDR3 spans 15 residues.

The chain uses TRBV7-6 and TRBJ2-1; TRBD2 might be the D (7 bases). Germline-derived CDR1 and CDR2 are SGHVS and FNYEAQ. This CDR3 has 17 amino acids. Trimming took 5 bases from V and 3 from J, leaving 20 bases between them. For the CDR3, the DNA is TGTGCCAGCAGCCGATTCGCCGCGGGGGCCGTCTACAATGAGCAGTTCTTC. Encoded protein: CASSRFAAGAVYNEQFF.